This T cell receptor beta chain was sequenced for a study of PD-L1 blockade in urothelial cancer. Only in-frame clones appear in the TCRdb table, and some are missing; sequencing was by immunoSEQ multiplex PCR. The sample carries 100,000 or so clones, around 90% recorded once. The CDR3 totals 16 residues. The V gene's germline CDR1 is MNHNY and CDR2 SVGAGI (reference sequence). The ends lost 3 bases at V and 7 bases at J; junction bases unmatched: 12. The rearrangement uses TRBV6-6 and TRBJ1-1; TRBD1 matches at 9 bases. This specimen consisted of PBMCs, obtained around atezolizumab (anti-PD-L1) treatment. The receptor comes from a woman aged 80 or over with urothelial cancer. The CDR3 region is CASSYSRMTGGIEAFF. DNA for the CDR3: TGTGCCAGCAGTTATTCGAGAATGACAGGGGGGATTGAAGCTTTCTTT.